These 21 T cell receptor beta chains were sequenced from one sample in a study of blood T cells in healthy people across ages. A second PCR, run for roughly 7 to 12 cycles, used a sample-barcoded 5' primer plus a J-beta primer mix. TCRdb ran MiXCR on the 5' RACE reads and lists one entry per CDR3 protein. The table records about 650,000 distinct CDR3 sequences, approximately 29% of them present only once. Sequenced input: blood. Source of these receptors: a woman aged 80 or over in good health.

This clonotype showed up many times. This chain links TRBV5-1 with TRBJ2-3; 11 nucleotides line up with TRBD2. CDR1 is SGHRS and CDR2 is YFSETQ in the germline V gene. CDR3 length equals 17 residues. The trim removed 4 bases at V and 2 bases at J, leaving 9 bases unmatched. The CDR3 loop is CASSQTGTSGTTDTQYF. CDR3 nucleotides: TGCGCCAGCAGCCAGACCGGGACTAGCGGAACCACAGATACGCAGTATTTT.

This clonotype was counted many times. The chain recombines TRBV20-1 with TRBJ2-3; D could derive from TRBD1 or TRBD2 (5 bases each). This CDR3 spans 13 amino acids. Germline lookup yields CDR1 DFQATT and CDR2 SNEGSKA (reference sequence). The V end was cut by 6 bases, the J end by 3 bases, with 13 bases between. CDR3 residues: CSAPLGRTDTQYF. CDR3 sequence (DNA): TGCAGTGCCCCCTTGGGACGAACAGATACGCAGTATTTT.

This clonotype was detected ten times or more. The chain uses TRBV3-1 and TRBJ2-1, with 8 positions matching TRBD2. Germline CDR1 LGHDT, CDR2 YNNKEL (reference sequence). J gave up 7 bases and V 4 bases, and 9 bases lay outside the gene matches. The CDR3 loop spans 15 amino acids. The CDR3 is CASSLYGGARNEQFF. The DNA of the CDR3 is TGTGCCAGCAGCCTTTACGGGGGGGCCCGTAATGAGCAGTTCTTC.

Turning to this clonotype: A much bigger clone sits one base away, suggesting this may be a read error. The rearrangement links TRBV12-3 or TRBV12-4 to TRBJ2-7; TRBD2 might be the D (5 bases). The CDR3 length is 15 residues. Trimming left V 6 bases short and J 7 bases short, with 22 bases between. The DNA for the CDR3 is TGTGCCAGCAGCCCTGAGAAGCGGCAATACAATGAGCAGTACTTC. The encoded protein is CASSPEKRQYNEQYF.

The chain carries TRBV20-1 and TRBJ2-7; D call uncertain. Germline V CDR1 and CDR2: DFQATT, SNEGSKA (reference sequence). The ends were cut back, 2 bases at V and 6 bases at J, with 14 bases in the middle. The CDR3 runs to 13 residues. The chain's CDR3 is CSARNGPLSEQYF. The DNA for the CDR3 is TGCAGTGCTAGAAACGGCCCTTTGTCCGAGCAGTACTTC.

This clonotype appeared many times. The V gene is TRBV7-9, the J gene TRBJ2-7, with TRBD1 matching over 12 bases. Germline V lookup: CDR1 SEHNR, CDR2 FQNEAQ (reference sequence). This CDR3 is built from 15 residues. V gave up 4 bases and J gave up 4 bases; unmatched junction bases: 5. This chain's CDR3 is CASSSGTGGIYEQYF. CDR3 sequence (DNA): TGTGCCAGCAGCTCGGGGACAGGGGGCATATACGAGCAGTACTTC.

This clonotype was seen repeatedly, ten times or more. CDR3 sequence: CSARAMNEKLFF. CDR3 sequence (DNA): TGCAGTGCTAGAGCGATGAATGAAAAACTGTTTTTT. The J gene is TRBJ1-4, the V gene TRBV20-1; D gene ambiguous. CDR3 length: 12 residues. V lost 1 base and J 5 bases, leaving 5 bases between the germline ends. Per germline, CDR1 DFQATT and CDR2 SNEGSKA (reference sequence).

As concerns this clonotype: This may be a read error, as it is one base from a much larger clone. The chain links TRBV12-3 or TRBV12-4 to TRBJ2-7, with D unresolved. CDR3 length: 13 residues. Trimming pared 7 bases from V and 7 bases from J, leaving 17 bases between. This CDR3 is CASIISTASEQYF. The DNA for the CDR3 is TGTGCCAGCATCATCTCCACCGCATCGGAGCAGTACTTC.

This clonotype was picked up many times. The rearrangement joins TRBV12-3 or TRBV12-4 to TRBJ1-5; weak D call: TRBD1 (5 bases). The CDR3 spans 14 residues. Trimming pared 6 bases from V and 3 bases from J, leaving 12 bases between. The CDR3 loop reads CASSSGPYNQPQHF. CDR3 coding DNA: TGTGCCAGCAGCTCGGGACCGTACAATCAGCCCCAGCATTTT.

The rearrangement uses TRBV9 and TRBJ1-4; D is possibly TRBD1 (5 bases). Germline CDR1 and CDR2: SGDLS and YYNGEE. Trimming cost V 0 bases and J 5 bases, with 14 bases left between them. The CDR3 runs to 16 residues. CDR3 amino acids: CASSVDRGHKNEKLFF. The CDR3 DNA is TGTGCCAGCAGCGTAGATAGGGGCCACAAGAATGAAAAACTGTTTTTT.

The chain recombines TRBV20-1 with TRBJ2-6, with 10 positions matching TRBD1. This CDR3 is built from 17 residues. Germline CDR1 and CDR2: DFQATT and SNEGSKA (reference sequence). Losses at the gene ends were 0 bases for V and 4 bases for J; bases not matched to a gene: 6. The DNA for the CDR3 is TGCAGTGCTAGAGATGGGGACAGGGGTGCCGGGGCCAACGTCCTGACTTTC. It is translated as CSARDGDRGAGANVLTF.

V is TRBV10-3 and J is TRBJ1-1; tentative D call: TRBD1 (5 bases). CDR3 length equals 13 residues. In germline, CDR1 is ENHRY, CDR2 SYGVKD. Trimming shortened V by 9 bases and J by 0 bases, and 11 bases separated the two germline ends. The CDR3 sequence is CAISDSLNTEAFF. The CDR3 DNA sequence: TGTGCCATTTCAGACAGCCTGAACACTGAAGCTTTCTTT.

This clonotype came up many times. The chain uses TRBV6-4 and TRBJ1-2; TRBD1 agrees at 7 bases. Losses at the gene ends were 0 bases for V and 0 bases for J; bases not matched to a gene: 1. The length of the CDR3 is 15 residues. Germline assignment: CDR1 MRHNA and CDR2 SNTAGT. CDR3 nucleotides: TGTGCCAGCAGTGACTCTGGGACAGCTAACTATGGCTACACCTTC. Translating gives CASSDSGTANYGYTF.

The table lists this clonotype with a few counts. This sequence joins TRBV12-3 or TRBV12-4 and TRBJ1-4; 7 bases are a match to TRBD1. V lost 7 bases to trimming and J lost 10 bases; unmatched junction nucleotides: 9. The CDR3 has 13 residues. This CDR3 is CASTLEGARKLFF. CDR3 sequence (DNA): TGTGCCAGCACCCTGGAGGGGGCACGAAAACTGTTTTTT.

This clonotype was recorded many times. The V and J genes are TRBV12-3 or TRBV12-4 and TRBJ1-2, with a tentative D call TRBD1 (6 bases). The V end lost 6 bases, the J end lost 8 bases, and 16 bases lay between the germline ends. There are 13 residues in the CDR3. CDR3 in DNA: TGTGCCAGCAGCCAGACAGGAGGAGGCGGCTACACCTTC. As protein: CASSQTGGGGYTF.

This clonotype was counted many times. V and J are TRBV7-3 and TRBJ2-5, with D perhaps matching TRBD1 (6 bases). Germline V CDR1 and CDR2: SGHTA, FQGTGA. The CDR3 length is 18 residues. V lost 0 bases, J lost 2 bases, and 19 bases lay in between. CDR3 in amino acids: CASSLTSGETGFQETQYF. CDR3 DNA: TGTGCCAGCAGCTTAACCTCGGGCGAGACAGGATTTCAAGAGACCCAGTACTTC.

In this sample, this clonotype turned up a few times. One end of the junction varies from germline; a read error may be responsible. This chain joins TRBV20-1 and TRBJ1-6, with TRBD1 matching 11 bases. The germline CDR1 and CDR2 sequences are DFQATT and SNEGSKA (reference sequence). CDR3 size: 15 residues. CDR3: CSTSPPGQGDSPLHF. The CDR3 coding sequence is TGCAGTACTAGCCCGCCGGGACAGGGGGACTCACCCCTCCACTTT.

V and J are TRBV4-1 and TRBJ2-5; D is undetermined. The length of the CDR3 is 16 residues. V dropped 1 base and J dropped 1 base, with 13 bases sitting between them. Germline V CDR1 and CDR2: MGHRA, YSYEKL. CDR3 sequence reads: CASSQGSRSGQETQYF. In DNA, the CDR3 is TGCGCCAGCAGCCAAGGTTCTAGGTCAGGCCAAGAGACCCAGTACTTC.

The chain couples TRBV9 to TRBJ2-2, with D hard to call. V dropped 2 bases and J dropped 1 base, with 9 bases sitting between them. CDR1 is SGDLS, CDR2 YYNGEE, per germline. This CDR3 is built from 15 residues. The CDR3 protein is CASSVGSWNTGELFF. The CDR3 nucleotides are TGTGCCAGCAGCGTCGGGTCATGGAACACCGGGGAGCTGTTTTTT.

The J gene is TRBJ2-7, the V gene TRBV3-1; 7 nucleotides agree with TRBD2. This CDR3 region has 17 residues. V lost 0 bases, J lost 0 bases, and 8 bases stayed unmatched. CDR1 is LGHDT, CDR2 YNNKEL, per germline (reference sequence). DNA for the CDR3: TGTGCCAGCAGCCAAGATGGGGGGGGATCACCCTCCTACGAGCAGTACTTC. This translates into CASSQDGGGSPSYEQYF.

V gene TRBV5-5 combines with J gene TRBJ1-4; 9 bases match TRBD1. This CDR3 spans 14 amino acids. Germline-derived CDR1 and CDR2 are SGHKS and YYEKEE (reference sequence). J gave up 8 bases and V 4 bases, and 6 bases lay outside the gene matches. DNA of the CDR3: TGTGCCAGCAGCCCCCGACAGGGGGAAGAAAAACTGTTTTTT. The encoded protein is CASSPRQGEEKLFF.